This T cell receptor (beta chain) stems from a study of spatial heterogeneity in lung cancer. Findings and caveats of the study: Expanded intratumoral alpha and beta TCR counts tracked tumor mutation counts.

The CDR3 contains 12 residues. V dropped 4 bases and J dropped 3 bases, with 6 bases sitting between them. The time point was: sample taken at primary tumor resection. The donors, fewer than 90 patients with untreated early-stage non-small cell lung cancer, provided the samples. Each CDR3 protein is one row after TCRdb ran MiXCR on the 5' RACE reads. The sample has approximately 2,300 distinct CDR3 sequences, approximately 15% seen once. This clonotype counts as medium-sized. The target antigen is unknown. V and J are TRBV12-3 or TRBV12-4 and TRBJ2-5; D not resolved. This sequence originates from a male donor with early-stage non-small cell lung cancer. The sequences come from lung tumor tissue, collected at surgery. This CDR3 reads CASSSRKETQYF. CDR3 nucleotide sequence: TGTGCCAGCAGTTCGCGGAAAGAGACCCAGTACTTC.